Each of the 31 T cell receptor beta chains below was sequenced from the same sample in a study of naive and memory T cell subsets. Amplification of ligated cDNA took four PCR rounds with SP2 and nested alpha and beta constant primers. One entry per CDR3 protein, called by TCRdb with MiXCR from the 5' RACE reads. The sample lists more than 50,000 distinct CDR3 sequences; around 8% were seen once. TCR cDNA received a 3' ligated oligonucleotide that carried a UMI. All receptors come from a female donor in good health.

CDR3 coding DNA: TGTGCCAGCAGGCCCGCGCTCAACACCGGGGAGCTGTTTTTT. Translated, it gives CASRPALNTGELFF. J is TRBJ2-2 and V is TRBV4-2, with D unresolved. This CDR3 region has 14 residues. V lost 6 bases and J 2 bases, leaving 10 bases between the germline ends. Per the germline V gene, CDR1 is LGHNA and CDR2 is YNFKEQ.

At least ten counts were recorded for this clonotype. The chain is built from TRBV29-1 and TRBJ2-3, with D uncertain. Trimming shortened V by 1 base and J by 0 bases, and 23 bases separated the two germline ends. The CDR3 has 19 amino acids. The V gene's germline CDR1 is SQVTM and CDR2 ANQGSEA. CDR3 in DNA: TGCAGCGTTGAAGGGCTAAGGCTCCCCGACCCATATAGCACAGATACGCAGTATTTT. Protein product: CSVEGLRLPDPYSTDTQYF.

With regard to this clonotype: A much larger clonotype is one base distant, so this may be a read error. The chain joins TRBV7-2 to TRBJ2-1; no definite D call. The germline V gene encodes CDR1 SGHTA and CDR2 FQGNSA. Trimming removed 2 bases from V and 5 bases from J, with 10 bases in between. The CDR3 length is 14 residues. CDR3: CASSLFTDNNEQFF. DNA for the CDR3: TGTGCCAGCAGCTTATTTACTGATAACAATGAGCAGTTCTTC.

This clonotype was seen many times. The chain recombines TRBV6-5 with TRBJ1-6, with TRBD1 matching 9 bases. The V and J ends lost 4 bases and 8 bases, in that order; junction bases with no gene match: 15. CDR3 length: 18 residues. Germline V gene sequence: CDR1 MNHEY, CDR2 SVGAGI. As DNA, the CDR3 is TGTGCCAGCAGTTTCTCCACTATACAGGGGGCATCGGATTCACCCCTCCACTTT. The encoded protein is CASSFSTIQGASDSPLHF.

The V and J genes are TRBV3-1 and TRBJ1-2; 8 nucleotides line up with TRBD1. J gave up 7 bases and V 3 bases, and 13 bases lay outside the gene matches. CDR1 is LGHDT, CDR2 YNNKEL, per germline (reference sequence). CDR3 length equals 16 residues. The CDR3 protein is CASSHGLGQGRTGYTF. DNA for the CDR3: TGTGCCAGCAGCCATGGTTTAGGACAGGGCCGAACTGGCTACACCTTC.

The DNA for the CDR3 is TGTGCCAGCAGCTTTTACGGAAGGTCTGACACTGAAGCTTTCTTT. Residues: CASSFYGRSDTEAFF. The chain carries TRBV11-1 and TRBJ1-1; D call uncertain. Trimming removed 3 bases from V and 3 bases from J, with 14 bases in between. Germline V gene lookup returns CDR1 SGHAT and CDR2 FQDESV (reference sequence). The CDR3 has 15 residues. The full variable domain, its missing parts supplied by reference TRBV11-1 and TRBJ1-1, is EAEVAQSPRYKITEKSQAVAFWCDPISGHATLYWYRQILGQGPELLVQFQDESVVDDSQLPKDRFSAERLKGVDSTLKIQPAELGDSAMYLCASSFYGRSDTEAFFGQGTRLTVV.

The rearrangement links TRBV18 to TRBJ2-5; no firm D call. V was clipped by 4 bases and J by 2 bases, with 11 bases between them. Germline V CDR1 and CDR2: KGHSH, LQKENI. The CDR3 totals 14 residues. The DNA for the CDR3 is TGTGCCAGCTCACGCTTAGGACCTCAAGAGACCCAGTACTTC. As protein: CASSRLGPQETQYF.

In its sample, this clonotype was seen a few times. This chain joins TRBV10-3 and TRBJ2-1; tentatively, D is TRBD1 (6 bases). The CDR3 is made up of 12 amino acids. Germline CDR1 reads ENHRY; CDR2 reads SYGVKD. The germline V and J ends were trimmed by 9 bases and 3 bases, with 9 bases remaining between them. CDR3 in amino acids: CAMRGFYNEQFF. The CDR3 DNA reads TGTGCCATGAGGGGGTTCTACAATGAGCAGTTCTTC.

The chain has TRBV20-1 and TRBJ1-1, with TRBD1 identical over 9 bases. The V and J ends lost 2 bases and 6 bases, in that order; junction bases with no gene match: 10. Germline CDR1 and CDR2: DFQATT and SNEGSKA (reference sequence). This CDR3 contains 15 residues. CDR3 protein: CSARLRGQGIAEAFF. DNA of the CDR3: TGCAGTGCTAGACTCCGGGGACAGGGCATAGCTGAAGCTTTCTTT.

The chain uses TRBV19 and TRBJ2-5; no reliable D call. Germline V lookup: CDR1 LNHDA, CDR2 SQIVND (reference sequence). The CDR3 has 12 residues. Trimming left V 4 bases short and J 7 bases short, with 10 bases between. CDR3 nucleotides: TGTGCCAGTAGTACCTTCCAATCGACCCAGTACTTC. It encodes CASSTFQSTQYF.

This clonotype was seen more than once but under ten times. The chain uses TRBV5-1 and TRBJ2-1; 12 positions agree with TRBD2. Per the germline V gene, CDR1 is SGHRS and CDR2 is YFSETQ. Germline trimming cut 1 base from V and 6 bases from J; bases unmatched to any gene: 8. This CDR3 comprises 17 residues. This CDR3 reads CASSLQPTSGSGNEQFF. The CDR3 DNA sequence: TGCGCCAGCAGCTTGCAACCGACTAGCGGGAGCGGCAATGAGCAGTTCTTC.

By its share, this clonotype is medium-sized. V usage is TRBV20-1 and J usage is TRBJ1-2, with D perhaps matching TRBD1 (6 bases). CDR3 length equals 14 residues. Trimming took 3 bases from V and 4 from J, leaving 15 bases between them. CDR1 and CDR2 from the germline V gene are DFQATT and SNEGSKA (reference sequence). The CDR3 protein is CSARSVQGLYGYTF. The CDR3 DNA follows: TGCAGTGCTAGGTCGGTACAGGGACTCTATGGCTACACCTTC.

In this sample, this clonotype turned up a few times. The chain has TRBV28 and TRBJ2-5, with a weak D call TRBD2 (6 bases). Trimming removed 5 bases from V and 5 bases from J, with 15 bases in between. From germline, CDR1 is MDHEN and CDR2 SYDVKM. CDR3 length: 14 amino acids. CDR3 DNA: TGTGCCAGCAGTGAAGGCCGGGCGGGGGAGACCCAGTACTTC. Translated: CASSEGRAGETQYF.

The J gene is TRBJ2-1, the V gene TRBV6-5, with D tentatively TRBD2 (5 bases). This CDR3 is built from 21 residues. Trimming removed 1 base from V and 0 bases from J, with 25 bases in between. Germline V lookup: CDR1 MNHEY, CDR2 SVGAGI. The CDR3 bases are TGTGCCAGCAGTTACTTTTCGGGGAATTGGAAACAATCGTCCTCCTACAATGAGCAGTTCTTC. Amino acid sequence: CASSYFSGNWKQSSSYNEQFF.

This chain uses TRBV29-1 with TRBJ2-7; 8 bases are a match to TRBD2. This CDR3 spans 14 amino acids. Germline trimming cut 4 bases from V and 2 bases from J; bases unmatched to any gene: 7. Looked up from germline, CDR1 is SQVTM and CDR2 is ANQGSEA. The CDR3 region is CSVVASGPPYEQYF. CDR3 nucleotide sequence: TGCAGCGTTGTAGCTAGCGGGCCACCCTACGAGCAGTACTTC.

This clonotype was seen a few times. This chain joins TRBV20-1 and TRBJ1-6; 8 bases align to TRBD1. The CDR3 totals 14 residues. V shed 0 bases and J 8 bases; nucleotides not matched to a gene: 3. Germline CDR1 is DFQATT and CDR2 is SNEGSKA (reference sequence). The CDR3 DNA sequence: TGCAGTGCTAGAGATGGACAGGGCCATTCACCCCTCCACTTT. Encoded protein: CSARDGQGHSPLHF.

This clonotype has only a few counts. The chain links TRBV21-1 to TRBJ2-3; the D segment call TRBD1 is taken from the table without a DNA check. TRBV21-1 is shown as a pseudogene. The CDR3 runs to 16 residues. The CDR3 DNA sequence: TGTGCCAGCACCAGCCCAGGGGAGAGAAGCACAGATACGCAGTATTTT. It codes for CASTSPGERSTDTQYF.

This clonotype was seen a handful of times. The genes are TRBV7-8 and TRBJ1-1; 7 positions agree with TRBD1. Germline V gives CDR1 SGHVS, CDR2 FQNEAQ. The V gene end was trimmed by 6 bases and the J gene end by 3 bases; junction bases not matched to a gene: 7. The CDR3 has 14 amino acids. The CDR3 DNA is TGTGCCAGCAGTCCAGGGGGTCGGCACACTGAAGCTTTCTTT. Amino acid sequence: CASSPGGRHTEAFF.

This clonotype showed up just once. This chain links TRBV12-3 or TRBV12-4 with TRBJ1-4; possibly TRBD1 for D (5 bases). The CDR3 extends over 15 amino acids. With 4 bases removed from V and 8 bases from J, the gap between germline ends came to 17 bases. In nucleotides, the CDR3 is TGTGCCAGCAGTTCCCTTCGGGGACCGGGGGAAAAACTGTTTTTT. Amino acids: CASSSLRGPGEKLFF.

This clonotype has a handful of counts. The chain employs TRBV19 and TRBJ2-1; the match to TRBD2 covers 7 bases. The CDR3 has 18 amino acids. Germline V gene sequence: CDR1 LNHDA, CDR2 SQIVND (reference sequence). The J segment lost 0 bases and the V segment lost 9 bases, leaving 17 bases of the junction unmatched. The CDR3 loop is CASKKDRGGSGSYNEQFF. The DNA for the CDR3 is TGTGCCAGCAAAAAAGACAGAGGCGGGAGCGGCTCCTACAATGAGCAGTTCTTC.

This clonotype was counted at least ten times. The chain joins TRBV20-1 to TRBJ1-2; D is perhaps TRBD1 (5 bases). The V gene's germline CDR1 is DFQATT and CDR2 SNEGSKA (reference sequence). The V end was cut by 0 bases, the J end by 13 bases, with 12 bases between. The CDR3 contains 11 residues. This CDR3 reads CSARDQRRVTF. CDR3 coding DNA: TGCAGTGCTAGAGATCAACGCAGGGTCACCTTC.

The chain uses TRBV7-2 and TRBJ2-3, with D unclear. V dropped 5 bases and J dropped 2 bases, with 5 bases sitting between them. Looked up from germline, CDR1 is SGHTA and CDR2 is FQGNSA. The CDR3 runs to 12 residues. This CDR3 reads CASSPPTDTQYF. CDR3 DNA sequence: TGTGCCAGCAGCCCGCCCACAGATACGCAGTATTTT. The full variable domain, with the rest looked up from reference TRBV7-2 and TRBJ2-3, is GAGVSQSPSNKVTEKGKDVELRCDPISGHTALYWYRQSLGQGLEFLIYFQGNSAPDKSGLPSDRFSAERTGGSVSTLTIQRTQQEDSAVYLCASSPPTDTQYFGPGTRLTVL.

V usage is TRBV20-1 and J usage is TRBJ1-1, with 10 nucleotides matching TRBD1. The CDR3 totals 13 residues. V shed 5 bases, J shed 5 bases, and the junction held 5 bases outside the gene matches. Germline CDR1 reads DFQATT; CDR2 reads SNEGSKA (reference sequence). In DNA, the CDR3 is TGCAGTGCTCAGACAGGGGGCTGGACTGAAGCTTTCTTT. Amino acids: CSAQTGGWTEAFF.

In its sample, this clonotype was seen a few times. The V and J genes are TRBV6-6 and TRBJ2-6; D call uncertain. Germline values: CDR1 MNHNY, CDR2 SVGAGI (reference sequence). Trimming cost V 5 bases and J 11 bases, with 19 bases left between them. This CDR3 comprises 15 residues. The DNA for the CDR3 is TGTGCCAGCAGTCCCCCTGCGGCTGTAGTCGACGTCCTGACTTTC. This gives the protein CASSPPAAVVDVLTF.

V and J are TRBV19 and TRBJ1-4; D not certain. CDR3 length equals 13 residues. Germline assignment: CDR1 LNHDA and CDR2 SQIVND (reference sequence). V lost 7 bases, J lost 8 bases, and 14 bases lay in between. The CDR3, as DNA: TGTGCCAGTATTCCGGGCAGAGGGGAAAAACTGTTTTTT. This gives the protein CASIPGRGEKLFF.

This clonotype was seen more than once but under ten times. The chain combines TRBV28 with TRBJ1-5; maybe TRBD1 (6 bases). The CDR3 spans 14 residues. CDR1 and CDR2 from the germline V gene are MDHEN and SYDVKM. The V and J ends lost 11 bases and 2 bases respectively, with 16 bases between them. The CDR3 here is CAVHLSGGNQPQHF. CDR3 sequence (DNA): TGTGCCGTACACTTGTCAGGGGGCAATCAGCCCCAGCATTTT. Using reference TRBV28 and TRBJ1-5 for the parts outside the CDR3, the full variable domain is DVKVTQSSRYLVKRTGEKVFLECVQDMDHENMFWYRQDPGLGLRLIYFSYDVKMKEKGDIPEGYSVSREKKERFSLILESASTNQTSMYLCAVHLSGGNQPQHFGDGTRLSIL.

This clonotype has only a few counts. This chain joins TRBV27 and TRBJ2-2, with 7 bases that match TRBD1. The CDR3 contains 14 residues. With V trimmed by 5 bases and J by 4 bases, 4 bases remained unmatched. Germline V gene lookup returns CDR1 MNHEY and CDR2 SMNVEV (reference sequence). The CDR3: CASSPGQITGELFF. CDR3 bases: TGTGCCAGCAGTCCGGGACAGATCACCGGGGAGCTGTTTTTT.

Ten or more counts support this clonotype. This chain's CDR3 is CAWTRGFNEKLFF. Written as DNA, the CDR3 is TGTGCCTGGACCAGGGGGTTTAATGAAAAACTGTTTTTT. The chain uses TRBV30 and TRBJ1-4; 7 bases map to TRBD1. V dropped 4 bases and J dropped 4; count of bases not matched to a gene: 3. Germline lookup yields CDR1 GTSNPN and CDR2 SVGIG (reference sequence). This CDR3 has 13 residues. The full variable domain, in which reference TRBV30 and TRBJ1-4 provide the parts outside the CDR3, is SQTIHQWPATLVQPVGSPLSLECTVEGTSNPNLYWYRQAAGRGLQLLFYSVGIGQISSEVPQNLSASRPQDRQFILSSKKLLLSDSGFYLCAWTRGFNEKLFFGSGTQLSVL.

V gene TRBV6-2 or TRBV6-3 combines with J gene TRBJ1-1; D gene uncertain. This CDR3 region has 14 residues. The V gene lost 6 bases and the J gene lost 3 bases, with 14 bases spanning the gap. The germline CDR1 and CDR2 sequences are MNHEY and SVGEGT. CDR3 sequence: CASSSGRAHTEAFF. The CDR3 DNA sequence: TGTGCCAGCAGCTCAGGACGGGCACACACTGAAGCTTTCTTT.

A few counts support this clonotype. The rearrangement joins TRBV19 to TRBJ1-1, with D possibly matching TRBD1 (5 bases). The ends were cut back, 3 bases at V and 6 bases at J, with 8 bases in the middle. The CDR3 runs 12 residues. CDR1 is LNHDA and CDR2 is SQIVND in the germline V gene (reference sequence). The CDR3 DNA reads TGTGCCAGTAGTATCGGGGGGTCTGAAGCTTTCTTT. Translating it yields CASSIGGSEAFF.

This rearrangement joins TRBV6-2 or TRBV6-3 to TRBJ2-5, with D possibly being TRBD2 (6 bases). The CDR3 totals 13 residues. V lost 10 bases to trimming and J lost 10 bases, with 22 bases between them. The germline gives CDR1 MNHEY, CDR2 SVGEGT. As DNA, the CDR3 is TGTGCCATCCTAGAGGCAATCCCGGGACTCCAGTACTTC. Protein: CAILEAIPGLQYF.